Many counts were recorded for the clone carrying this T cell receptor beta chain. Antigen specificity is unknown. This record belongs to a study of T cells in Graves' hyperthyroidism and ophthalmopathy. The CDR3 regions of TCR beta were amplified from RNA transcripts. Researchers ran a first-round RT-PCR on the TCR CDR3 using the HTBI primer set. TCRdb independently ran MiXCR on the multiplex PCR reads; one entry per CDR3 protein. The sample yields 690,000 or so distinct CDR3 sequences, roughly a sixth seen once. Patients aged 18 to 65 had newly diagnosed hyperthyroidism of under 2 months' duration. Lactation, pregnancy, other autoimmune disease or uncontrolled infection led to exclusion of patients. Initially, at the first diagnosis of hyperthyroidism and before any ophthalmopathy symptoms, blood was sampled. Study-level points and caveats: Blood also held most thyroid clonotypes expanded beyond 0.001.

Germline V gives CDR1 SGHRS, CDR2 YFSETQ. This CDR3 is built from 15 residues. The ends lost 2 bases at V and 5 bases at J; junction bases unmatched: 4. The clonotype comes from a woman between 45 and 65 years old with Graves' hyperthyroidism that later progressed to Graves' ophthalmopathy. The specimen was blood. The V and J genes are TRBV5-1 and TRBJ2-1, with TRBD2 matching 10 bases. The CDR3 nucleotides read TGCGCCAGCAGCTTCAGGACTAGCGGTCACAATGAGCAGTTCTTC. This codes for CASSFRTSGHNEQFF.